The 28 T cell receptor beta chains listed next were all sequenced from one sample in a study of shared clonotypes between healthy human individuals. Generated by immunoSEQ multiplex PCR, the TCRdb table keeps only in-frame clones and is missing some. The data contain around 480,000 clones, 60% to 80% of them seen just once; the ten biggest clones take up under 15%. The sequenced sample was PBMCs. Receptor source: a woman aged 40 to 50 in good health. Some clones in this sample may be carry-over from other donors' samples.

The genes are TRBV27 and TRBJ2-6, with TRBD2 matching over 9 bases. V was pared by 3 bases and J by 2 bases, with 5 bases of the junction left unmatched. The germline V gene has CDR1 MNHEY and CDR2 SMNVEV (reference sequence). There are 17 residues in the CDR3. Here the CDR3 DNA reads TGTGCCAGCAGTTTGTGGCGGGGGGGAGCTGGGGCCAACGTCCTGACTTTC. It specifies CASSLWRGGAGANVLTF.

To note about this clone: At the DNA level, this CDR3 is encoded by other sequences in the same sample as well. The chain employs TRBV28 and TRBJ1-5; perhaps TRBD1 as D (5 bases). Germline V lookup: CDR1 MDHEN, CDR2 SYDVKM. The ends were cut back, 4 bases at V and 2 bases at J, with 6 bases in the middle. The CDR3 runs to 13 residues. CDR3 protein: CASSWGGNQPQHF. DNA of the CDR3: TGTGCCAGCAGTTGGGGGGGCAATCAGCCCCAGCATTTT.

This clone was detected a few times. The chain links TRBV15 to TRBJ2-7; D may be TRBD2 (5 bases). Trimming pared 3 bases from V and 9 bases from J, leaving 18 bases between. Germline loops: CDR1 LNHNV, CDR2 YYDKDF (reference sequence). This CDR3 comprises 14 residues. The CDR3 nucleotides read TGTGCCACCAGCAGGGGCCGAGGGTCTACGGGGCAGTACTTC. Its translation is CATSRGRGSTGQYF.

At least ten counts were recorded for this clone. This sequence joins TRBV7-3 and TRBJ2-1; 11 positions match TRBD2. Losses at the gene ends were 4 bases for V and 8 bases for J; bases not matched to a gene: 1. The V gene's germline CDR1 is SGHTA and CDR2 FQGTGA. The CDR3 is made up of 13 amino acids. CDR3 in amino acids: CASSSLAGDEQFF. For the CDR3, the DNA is TGTGCCAGCAGCTCACTAGCGGGGGATGAGCAGTTCTTC.

The rearrangement uses TRBV4-1 and TRBJ2-3; D is unclear. V gave up 1 base and J gave up 3 bases, with 5 bases separating them. The CDR3 totals 13 residues. The germline V gene has CDR1 MGHRA and CDR2 YSYEKL. Here the CDR3 DNA reads TGCGCCAGCAGCCAAGTTGAGACAGATACGCAGTATTTT. Protein sequence: CASSQVETDTQYF.

V gene TRBV7-8 combines with J gene TRBJ1-1; no clear D gene. The length of the CDR3 is 19 residues. The germline V gene has CDR1 SGHVS and CDR2 FQNEAQ. Trimming stripped 2 bases from V and 1 base from J, with 23 bases between. CDR3 amino acids: CASSLRPLIYQAENTEAFF. In nucleotides, the CDR3 is TGTGCCAGCAGCTTAAGGCCCCTAATCTATCAGGCGGAGAACACTGAAGCTTTCTTT.

The V gene is TRBV7-8, the J gene TRBJ2-2, with TRBD1 matching 7 bases. Germline CDR1 and CDR2: SGHVS and FQNEAQ. V lost 2 bases, J lost 2 bases, and 20 bases stayed unmatched. The CDR3 length is 21 residues. CDR3 loop: CASSLPTGAAPLSPNTGELFF. The CDR3 DNA is TGTGCCAGCAGCTTACCTACAGGGGCGGCCCCGTTAAGCCCCAACACCGGGGAGCTGTTTTTT.

The V call is TRBV7-8, the J call TRBJ2-1; D might be TRBD1 or TRBD2, each matching 6 bases. This CDR3 is 18 amino acids long. Trimming shortened V by 3 bases and J by 5 bases, and 23 bases separated the two germline ends. In germline, CDR1 is SGHVS, CDR2 FQNEAQ. As DNA, the CDR3 is TGTGCCAGCAGCTTTAATCGACTAGTTCAGGGGAGAAACAATGAGCAGTTCTTC. It specifies CASSFNRLVQGRNNEQFF.

The rearrangement links TRBV7-2 to TRBJ2-1, with TRBD1 matching 8 bases. The CDR3 has 17 residues. The V gene's germline CDR1 is SGHTA and CDR2 FQGNSA. Trimming took 2 bases from V and 5 from J; bases not matched to a gene: 11. CDR3 region: CASSLLTDRAGHNEQFF. The CDR3 DNA reads TGTGCCAGCAGCTTACTCACGGACAGGGCAGGACACAATGAGCAGTTCTTC.

Only a few counts were recorded for this clone. The chain combines TRBV7-3 with TRBJ2-1; 8 bases are shared with TRBD2. After removal of 5 bases from V and 7 bases from J, the junction contained 7 bases not matched to a gene. CDR3 length: 14 residues. CDR1 SGHTA and CDR2 FQGTGA come from the germline V gene. CDR3 protein: CASSGYGRGNEQFF. DNA for the CDR3: TGTGCCAGCAGCGGGTACGGGAGGGGGAATGAGCAGTTCTTC. The full variable domain, in which reference TRBV7-3 and TRBJ2-1 provide the parts outside the CDR3, is GAGVSQTPSNKVTEKGKYVELRCDPISGHTALYWYRQSLGQGPEFLIYFQGTGAADDSGLPNDRFFAVRPEGSVSTLKIQRTERGDSAVYLCASSGYGRGNEQFFGPGTRLTVL.

This clone was seen at least ten times. V and J are TRBV6-4 and TRBJ2-3; D is possibly TRBD1 (5 bases). Trimming shortened V by 3 bases and J by 4 bases, and 11 bases separated the two germline ends. Germline V CDR1 and CDR2: MRHNA, SNTAGT. This CDR3 region has 14 residues. The CDR3 here is CASSDNGAADTQYF. For the CDR3, the DNA is TGTGCCAGCAGTGATAATGGGGCCGCAGATACGCAGTATTTT.

J is TRBJ2-2 and V is TRBV19, with no clear D. The CDR3 runs to 14 residues. Trimming removed 3 bases at V and 2 bases at J, with 7 bases between. Germline V gene lookup returns CDR1 LNHDA and CDR2 SQIVND (reference sequence). This CDR3 reads CASSINYNTGELFF. CDR3 in DNA: TGTGCCAGTAGTATTAACTACAACACCGGGGAGCTGTTTTTT.

This sequence joins TRBV18 and TRBJ2-5; the match to TRBD1 covers 8 bases. This CDR3 is 18 amino acids long. The germline CDR1 and CDR2 sequences are KGHSH and LQKENI. Unmatched junction bases numbered 12, after V lost 0 bases and J lost 3 bases. The CDR3 spells CASSPPPRDRSLKETQYF. The CDR3 coding sequence is TGTGCCAGCTCACCACCTCCCCGGGACAGGTCGCTTAAAGAGACCCAGTACTTC.

The genes are TRBV30 and TRBJ2-2; unclear D gene. The CDR3 totals 14 residues. Germline-derived CDR1 and CDR2 are GTSNPN and SVGIG (reference sequence). V was cut by 7 bases and J by 0 bases, with 12 bases left in between. The CDR3 region has the DNA TGTGCCTTGGCCTTGGACGCGAACACCGGGGAGCTGTTTTTT. This sequence encodes CALALDANTGELFF. The whole variable domain, filled in from reference TRBV30 and TRBJ2-2, reads SQTIHQWPATLVQPVGSPLSLECTVEGTSNPNLYWYRQAAGRGLQLLFYSVGIGQISSEVPQNLSASRPQDRQFILSSKKLLLSDSGFYLCALALDANTGELFFGEGSRLTVL.

The chain joins TRBV10-3 to TRBJ2-7; TRBD2 is a possible D gene (5 bases). The V gene lost 5 bases and the J gene lost 6 bases, with 20 bases spanning the gap. The CDR3 extends over 15 amino acids. CDR1 is ENHRY and CDR2 is SYGVKD in the germline V gene. CDR3 region: CAISPSQPGTGEQYF. As DNA, the CDR3 is TGTGCCATCAGTCCGTCTCAGCCGGGAACGGGCGAGCAGTACTTC.

V usage is TRBV19 and J usage is TRBJ2-3, with TRBD2 identical over 10 bases. Germline V gene data show CDR1 as LNHDA and CDR2 as SQIVND (reference sequence). V dropped 1 base and J dropped 4; count of bases not matched to a gene: 2. The CDR3 contains 15 residues. CDR3 DNA: TGTGCCAGTAGTATAGTGACTAGCGGGTCAGATACGCAGTATTTT. Amino acids: CASSIVTSGSDTQYF.

This chain links TRBV5-6 with TRBJ1-1; D remains ambiguous. CDR3 length equals 15 residues. V was cut by 4 bases and J by 1 base, with 14 bases left in between. CDR1 and CDR2 from the germline V gene are SGHDT and YYEEEE. CDR3 amino acids: CASSPLWRANTEAFF. The CDR3 nucleotides are TGTGCCAGCAGCCCTCTCTGGCGGGCGAACACTGAAGCTTTCTTT.

The CDR3 loop is CASKTRVAYEQYF. The CDR3 DNA follows: TGTGCCAGCAAGACAAGGGTCGCCTACGAGCAGTACTTC. V usage is TRBV2 and J usage is TRBJ2-7, with no clear D. The CDR3 runs 13 residues. Germline V CDR1 and CDR2: SNHLY, FYNNEI. V lost 7 bases and J lost 2, with 12 bases in between. Looking up the rest from reference TRBV2 and TRBJ2-7 gives the full variable domain: EPEVTQTPSHQVTQMGQEVILRCVPISNHLYFYWYRQILGQKVEFLVSFYNNEISEKSEIFDDQFSVERPDGSNFTLKIRSTKLEDSAMYFCASKTRVAYEQYFGPGTRLTVT.

The chain employs TRBV2 and TRBJ2-3; D perhaps matches TRBD2 (6 bases). The CDR3 runs to 13 residues. Trimming stripped 5 bases from V and 5 bases from J, with 11 bases between. Germline values: CDR1 SNHLY, CDR2 FYNNEI. CDR3 in amino acids: CASSIRLEDTQYF. The CDR3 DNA reads TGTGCCAGCAGTATCAGACTAGAAGATACGCAGTATTTT. Full variable domain (rest looked up from reference TRBV2 and TRBJ2-3): EPEVTQTPSHQVTQMGQEVILRCVPISNHLYFYWYRQILGQKVEFLVSFYNNEISEKSEIFDDQFSVERPDGSNFTLKIRSTKLEDSAMYFCASSIRLEDTQYFGPGTRLTVL.

V is TRBV5-1 and J is TRBJ2-2; 8 bases fit TRBD2. Unmatched junction bases numbered 3, after V lost 0 bases and J lost 5 bases. Germline CDR1 SGHRS, CDR2 YFSETQ. The CDR3 length is 15 residues. CDR3 amino acids: CASSLGGRMTGELFF. The CDR3 DNA sequence: TGCGCCAGCAGCTTGGGCGGGAGGATGACCGGGGAGCTGTTTTTT.

This chain connects TRBV19 to TRBJ1-2, with unresolved D. CDR3 length: 12 residues. Germline CDR1 and CDR2: LNHDA and SQIVND (reference sequence). V lost 5 bases and J lost 4, with 8 bases in between. This chain's CDR3 is CASSPRSYGYTF. Written as DNA, the CDR3 is TGTGCCAGTAGTCCAAGAAGCTATGGCTACACCTTC.

This clone was found once. V and J are TRBV6-5 and TRBJ2-1, with 12 bases that match TRBD2. Germline CDR1 MNHEY, CDR2 SVGAGI. The length of the CDR3 is 16 residues. V was clipped by 2 bases and J by 4 bases; unmatched bases: 3. For the CDR3, the DNA is TGTGCCAGCAGTTACCAAACTAGCGGGGGGTACAATGAGCAGTTCTTC. Translated: CASSYQTSGGYNEQFF.

The chain joins TRBV5-4 to TRBJ2-6; the D is unclear. V was clipped by 9 bases and J by 0 bases, with 13 bases between them. The germline V gene encodes CDR1 SGHNT and CDR2 YYREEE (reference sequence). This CDR3 contains 15 residues. CDR3 sequence reads: CAIPNGDSGANVLTF. Here the CDR3 DNA reads TGTGCCATCCCCAATGGGGACTCTGGGGCCAACGTCCTGACTTTC.

This clone has a handful of counts. The V gene is TRBV18, the J gene TRBJ2-5; 8 bases map to TRBD2. V shed 4 bases and J 4 bases; nucleotides not matched to a gene: 5. This CDR3 is built from 14 residues. Germline CDR1 KGHSH, CDR2 LQKENI. This CDR3 reads CASSRSRGGETQYF. The CDR3 region has the DNA TGTGCCAGCTCACGGTCTCGGGGGGGAGAGACCCAGTACTTC.

V usage is TRBV27 and J usage is TRBJ1-1; D not resolved. The length of the CDR3 is 13 residues. Germline CDR1 MNHEY, CDR2 SMNVEV (reference sequence). V lost 5 bases and J 6 bases, leaving 13 bases between the germline ends. The CDR3 DNA follows: TGTGCCAGCAGTCCAGTGAGTCGGGCTGAAGCTTTCTTT. Its protein product is CASSPVSRAEAFF.

V gene TRBV28 combines with J gene TRBJ2-2; possibly TRBD1 for D (6 bases). This CDR3 comprises 14 residues. Trimming took 5 bases from V and 5 from J, leaving 12 bases between them. Looked up from germline, CDR1 is MDHEN and CDR2 is SYDVKM. The CDR3 reads CASSRSTGTGELFF. CDR3 in DNA: TGTGCCAGCAGTCGTAGTACAGGGACCGGGGAGCTGTTTTTT.

The chain uses TRBV4-1 and TRBJ2-1; 12 nucleotides agree with TRBD2. Germline CDR1 MGHRA, CDR2 YSYEKL. V trimming: 3 bases; J trimming: 0 bases; junction bases outside the gene matches: 18. The CDR3 totals 22 residues. The CDR3 reads CASSQDGPAELAGGSSYNEQFF. In DNA form, the CDR3 reads TGCGCCAGCAGCCAGGACGGGCCCGCCGAGCTAGCGGGGGGGAGCTCCTACAATGAGCAGTTCTTC.

The rearrangement joins TRBV19 to TRBJ1-5; no firm D call. V was cut by 3 bases and J by 5 bases, with 8 bases left in between. The germline CDR1 and CDR2 sequences are LNHDA and SQIVND (reference sequence). This CDR3 region has 13 residues. In nucleotides, the CDR3 is TGTGCCAGTAGTATTGGCGGAGATCAGCCCCAGCATTTT. Translation: CASSIGGDQPQHF.